Following are 22 T cell receptor beta chains from one sample sequenced in a study of OX40 agonist ivuxolimab in advanced cancers. Profiled with immunoSEQ multiplex PCR; TCRdb holds only in-frame clones, not every one. The profile covers under 65,000 clones, with 85% appearing a single time and less than 3.5% taken by the ten largest. The source material was CD4+ or CD8+ T cells sorted from blood, sampled in a trial of the OX40 agonist ivuxolimab. The receptor set was obtained from an adult with an advanced solid tumor such as melanoma, head and neck, liver or kidney cancer.

This chain connects TRBV29-1 to TRBJ2-5; 7 nucleotides align to TRBD1. The CDR3 has 12 amino acids. Losses at the gene ends were 4 bases for V and 5 bases for J; bases not matched to a gene: 4. Germline CDR1 SQVTM, CDR2 ANQGSEA. CDR3 region: CSVGRQGETQYF. DNA of the CDR3: TGCAGCGTTGGGCGACAGGGCGAGACCCAGTACTTC.

The rearrangement links TRBV14 to TRBJ1-3; D gene unclear. Germline-derived CDR1 and CDR2 are SGHDN and FVKESK. The CDR3 runs 14 residues. V lost 1 base to trimming and J lost 4 bases, with 8 bases between them. In nucleotides, the CDR3 is TGTGCCAGCAGCCAAGTGGGTTCCGGAAACACCATATATTTT. This codes for CASSQVGSGNTIYF.

CDR3 DNA: TGTGCCATCAGTGAGTTTGACAGGGCGGGCCTCCACTTT. The encoded protein is CAISEFDRAGLHF. J is TRBJ1-6 and V is TRBV10-3; 7 bases match TRBD1. Germline trimming cut 1 base from V and 15 bases from J; bases unmatched to any gene: 6. Germline-derived CDR1 and CDR2 are ENHRY and SYGVKD. The CDR3 loop spans 13 amino acids.

The rearrangement joins TRBV9 to TRBJ1-4, with 9 bases that match TRBD1. V trimming: 2 bases; J trimming: 3 bases; junction bases outside the gene matches: 2. The CDR3 extends over 15 amino acids. Germline loops: CDR1 SGDLS, CDR2 YYNGEE. In nucleotides, the CDR3 is TGTGCCAGCAGCGTCGGACAGGGGTCTAATGAAAAACTGTTTTTT. The encoded protein is CASSVGQGSNEKLFF.

The chain links TRBV14 to TRBJ1-1; TRBD1 matches at 7 bases. The germline CDR1 and CDR2 sequences are SGHDN and FVKESK. V shed 5 bases, J shed 4 bases, and the junction held 10 bases outside the gene matches. This CDR3 spans 15 amino acids. This chain's CDR3 is CASSFLDRDSTEAFF. The CDR3 DNA reads as TGTGCCAGCAGCTTTCTCGACAGGGATAGCACTGAAGCTTTCTTT. The full variable domain, rest sourced from reference TRBV14 and TRBJ1-1, is EAGVTQFPSHSVIEKGQTVTLRCDPISGHDNLYWYRRVMGKEIKFLLHFVKESKQDESGMPNNRFLAERTGGTYSTLKVQPAELEDSGVYFCASSFLDRDSTEAFFGQGTRLTVV.

The chain links TRBV19 to TRBJ2-4, with TRBD2 matching over 11 bases. CDR3 size: 17 residues. Germline V gene sequence: CDR1 LNHDA, CDR2 SQIVND (reference sequence). With 3 bases clipped from V and 7 bases from J, the junction kept 11 bases outside the gene matches. The CDR3, as DNA: TGTGCCAGTAGTATCCTGGCTAGCGGGAGGCTCGGGAACATTCAGTACTTC. Amino acids: CASSILASGRLGNIQYF.

The chain joins TRBV2 to TRBJ2-5; possibly TRBD1 for D (6 bases). V dropped 6 bases and J dropped 2 bases, with 16 bases sitting between them. Per germline, CDR1 SNHLY and CDR2 FYNNEI. The CDR3 sequence is 15 residues long. The CDR3 DNA reads as TGTGCCAGCAGATCCACCAGGGGCCTTCAAGAGACCCAGTACTTC. Residues: CASRSTRGLQETQYF.

The chain carries TRBV7-9 and TRBJ2-5; no clear D gene. The CDR3 is 14 residues long. Germline V CDR1 and CDR2: SEHNR, FQNEAQ (reference sequence). The V gene lost 1 base and the J gene lost 2 bases, with 8 bases spanning the gap. Written as DNA, the CDR3 is TGTGCCAGCAGCTTAGGACGGTTACAAGAGACCCAGTACTTC. Translation gives CASSLGRLQETQYF.

J is TRBJ2-5 and V is TRBV6-1, with TRBD2 matching over 14 bases. V lost 7 bases to trimming and J lost 5 bases; unmatched junction nucleotides: 6. The germline CDR1 and CDR2 sequences are MNHNS and SASEGT. This CDR3 has 15 amino acids. As DNA, the CDR3 is TGTGCCAGCAACCCGACTAGCGGGAGGGGGGAGACCCAGTACTTC. Translated: CASNPTSGRGETQYF.

The chain joins TRBV5-1 to TRBJ1-6, with TRBD1 as a possible D gene (5 bases). The V gene lost 3 bases and the J gene lost 7 bases, with 17 bases spanning the gap. The CDR3 contains 16 residues. From germline, CDR1 is SGHRS and CDR2 YFSETQ. The CDR3 loop reads CASSSGTAMSNSPLHF. The DNA for the CDR3 is TGCGCCAGCAGCTCAGGGACCGCGATGTCGAATTCACCCCTCCACTTT.

This rearrangement joins TRBV21-1 to TRBJ1-2; the tabulated D call, TRBD1, remains unverified against the DNA. TRBV21-1 is labeled a pseudogene. The CDR3 has 14 residues. The CDR3 here is CASSNDRPDYGYTF. CDR3 coding DNA: TGTGCCAGCTCAAACGACAGACCCGACTATGGCTACACCTTC.

The genes are TRBV5-4 and TRBJ2-7; possibly TRBD2 for D (6 bases). The length of the CDR3 is 15 residues. V lost 3 bases and J lost 1, with 14 bases in between. From germline, CDR1 is SGHNT and CDR2 YYREEE (reference sequence). CDR3 bases: TGTGCCAGCAGCTCCTGGGGTAGCGGATCCTACGAGCAGTACTTC. Protein product: CASSSWGSGSYEQYF.

J is TRBJ2-3 and V is TRBV4-3, with D possibly called TRBD1 or TRBD2 (5 bases each). The CDR3 spans 16 residues. Trimming removed 1 base at V and 2 bases at J, with 13 bases between. Germline V gene lookup returns CDR1 LGHNA and CDR2 YSLEER. CDR3 residues: CASSQGVGDPTDTQYF. CDR3 bases: TGCGCCAGCAGCCAAGGGGTGGGGGACCCCACAGATACGCAGTATTTT.

The rearrangement links TRBV7-3 to TRBJ2-1; D unresolved. V lost 5 bases to trimming and J lost 10 bases, with 15 bases between them. This CDR3 contains 13 residues. Germline values: CDR1 SGHTA, CDR2 FQGTGA. CDR3 loop: CASSPTRVTEQFF. The CDR3 nucleotides read TGTGCCAGCAGCCCGACCCGAGTTACCGAGCAGTTCTTC.

This chain connects TRBV6-5 to TRBJ1-2, with TRBD1 identical over 10 bases. Trimming removed 4 bases from V and 4 bases from J; junction bases left unmatched: 9. This CDR3 has 16 amino acids. Germline CDR1 is MNHEY and CDR2 is SVGAGI. The CDR3 loop reads CASSSAGQGELYGYTF. As DNA, the CDR3 is TGTGCCAGCAGTTCGGCAGGACAGGGGGAACTCTATGGCTACACCTTC.

The chain uses TRBV28 and TRBJ1-2; 7 nucleotides align to TRBD1. The CDR3 runs 14 residues. CDR1 and CDR2 (germline): MDHEN, SYDVKM. V was pared by 6 bases and J by 4 bases, with 8 bases of the junction left unmatched. CDR3 DNA sequence: TGTGCCAGCAGGGGGGGCAGGGGGATCTATGGCTACACCTTC. Protein product: CASRGGRGIYGYTF.

The chain couples TRBV10-3 to TRBJ1-4, with D unresolved. V was trimmed by 3 bases and J by 6 bases, leaving 5 bases between them. Germline V CDR1 and CDR2: ENHRY, SYGVKD. This CDR3 is 12 amino acids long. The CDR3 DNA reads TGTGCCATCAGTGAACGGGATGAAAAACTGTTTTTT. The encoded protein is CAISERDEKLFF.

This clone showed up just once. The chain joins TRBV5-5 to TRBJ1-1; 8 positions match TRBD1. Germline V lookup: CDR1 SGHKS, CDR2 YYEKEE (reference sequence). Germline trimming cut 3 bases from V and 1 base from J; bases unmatched to any gene: 2. CDR3 length: 14 amino acids. The CDR3 sequence: CASSSQGANTEAFF. The CDR3 bases are TGTGCCAGCAGCTCTCAGGGGGCGAACACTGAAGCTTTCTTT.

This clone was observed a few times. V is TRBV28 and J is TRBJ2-2; 8 positions match TRBD2. The CDR3 consists of 16 residues. The V and J ends lost 4 bases and 4 bases, in that order; junction bases with no gene match: 8. Germline V CDR1 and CDR2: MDHEN, SYDVKM. The CDR3 DNA reads as TGTGCCAGCAGTTCCCGCGGGGGGTCTGTCACCGGGGAGCTGTTTTTT. Translating it yields CASSSRGGSVTGELFF.

The chain employs TRBV30 and TRBJ1-1; no reliable D call. Trimming stripped 3 bases from V and 8 bases from J, with 13 bases between. CDR1 is GTSNPN, CDR2 SVGIG, per germline (reference sequence). The CDR3 runs to 12 residues. The CDR3, as DNA: TGTGCCTGGAGCTTCGTCGGGCCGGAAGCTTTCTTT. It yields the protein CAWSFVGPEAFF. The full variable domain, in which reference TRBV30 and TRBJ1-1 provide the parts outside the CDR3, is SQTIHQWPATLVQPVGSPLSLECTVEGTSNPNLYWYRQAAGRGLQLLFYSVGIGQISSEVPQNLSASRPQDRQFILSSKKLLLSDSGFYLCAWSFVGPEAFFGQGTRLTVV.

The CDR3 nucleotides are TGTGCCACCAAGTCCGGGGAAGCTCACTACGAGCAGTACTTC. Encoded protein: CATKSGEAHYEQYF. V and J are TRBV6-5 and TRBJ2-7; D perhaps matches TRBD2 (5 bases). The CDR3 has 14 amino acids. Trimming left V 10 bases short and J 3 bases short, with 19 bases between. Germline V gene sequence: CDR1 MNHEY, CDR2 SVGAGI.

The CDR3 DNA reads as TGTGCCAGCAGTCCACAACTCACGGGGGGCTACACCTTC. Protein sequence: CASSPQLTGGYTF. The V call is TRBV6-5, the J call TRBJ1-2, with D hard to call. From germline, CDR1 is MNHEY and CDR2 SVGAGI. V dropped 5 bases and J dropped 8 bases, with 15 bases sitting between them. This CDR3 contains 13 residues.